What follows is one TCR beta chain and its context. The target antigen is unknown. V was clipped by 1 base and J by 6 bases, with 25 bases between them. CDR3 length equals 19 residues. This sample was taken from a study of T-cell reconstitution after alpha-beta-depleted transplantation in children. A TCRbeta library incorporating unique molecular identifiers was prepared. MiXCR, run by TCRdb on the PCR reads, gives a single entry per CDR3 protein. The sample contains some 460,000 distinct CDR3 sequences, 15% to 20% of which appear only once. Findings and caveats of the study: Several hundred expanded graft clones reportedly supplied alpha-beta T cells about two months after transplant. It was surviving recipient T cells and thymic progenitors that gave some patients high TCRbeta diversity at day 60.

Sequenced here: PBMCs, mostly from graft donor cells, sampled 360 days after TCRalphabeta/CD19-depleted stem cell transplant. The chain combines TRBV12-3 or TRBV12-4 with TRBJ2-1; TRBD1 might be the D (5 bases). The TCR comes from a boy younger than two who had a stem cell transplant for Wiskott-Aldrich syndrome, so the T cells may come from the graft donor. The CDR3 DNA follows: TGTGCCAGCAGTTTAGGGGCCTTTTGGGGCCTAACAAAGAGCAATGAGCAGTTCTTC. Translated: CASSLGAFWGLTKSNEQFF.